A selection of T cell receptor beta chains follows, all from one sample in a study of blood T cell repertoires in COVID-19. The assay was immunoSEQ multiplex PCR, and TCRdb's table has in-frame clones only and misses some. The table lists hundreds of thousands of clones, approximately 86% of them singletons. Specimen: PBMCs or T cells enriched from blood (not recorded which). The receptors originated from a woman aged 50 to 60 who had recovered from COVID-19. Both conserved end residues are part of each CDR3. The D gene is left open where the match is weak. Only part of the rows carry a size: once, few, many, or a class if the clone is expanded.

V	size	D	J	CDR3	DNA
TRBV3-1/TRBV3-2	NA	NA	TRBJ1-2	CASSQDGGAALAGYTF	TGTGCCAGCAGCCAAGATGGGGGCGCCGCCTTGGCTGGCTACACCTTC
TRBV2	NA	TRBD2	TRBJ2-4	CASSEAGGPLGIQYF	TGTGCCAGTAGTGAAGCGGGAGGGCCTCTCGGCATTCAGTACTTC
TRBV10-2	NA	TRBD2	TRBJ2-7	CASSTSGLYEQYF	TGCGCCAGCAGCACTAGCGGCCTCTACGAGCAGTACTTC
TRBV6-5	NA	TRBD1	TRBJ2-4	CASSYSRGLAKNIQYF	TGTGCCAGCAGTTACTCCAGGGGGTTAGCCAAAAACATTCAGTACTTC
TRBV14	NA	TRBD1	TRBJ1-1	CASSQKVNDREYVTEAFF	TGTGCCAGCAGCCAAAAAGTTAACGACAGGGAGTATGTAACTGAAGCTTTCTTT
TRBV7-2	NA	TRBD2	TRBJ2-7	CASRVAGASYEQYF	TGTGCCAGCAGGGTAGCGGGAGCGTCCTACGAGCAGTACTTC
TRBV7-2	NA	NA	TRBJ2-7	CASSGGLSTYEQYF	TGTGCCAGCAGCGGAGGACTTAGTACCTACGAGCAGTACTTC
TRBV3-1/TRBV3-2	NA	NA	TRBJ1-3	CASSQDLTERNTIYF	TGTGCCAGCAGCCAAGATCTGACAGAGAGAAACACCATATATTTT
TRBV28	once	NA	TRBJ2-3	CASQSGSTDTQYF	TGTGCCAGCCAGTCAGGGAGCACAGATACGCAGTATTTT
TRBV27	NA	TRBD1	TRBJ1-4	CASSTRDRVKLFF	TGTGCCAGCAGTACCCGGGACAGGGTAAAACTGTTTTTT
TRBV9	NA	NA	TRBJ2-7	CASSYGSLDYQYF	TGTGCCAGCAGTTACGGGAGCCTGGATTATCAGTACTTC
TRBV2	NA	NA	TRBJ1-2	CASRQSGSGYGYTF	TGTGCCAGCCGCCAAAGCGGGTCGGGCTATGGCTACACCTTC
TRBV9	NA	NA	TRBJ2-5	CASSVGATSTVQETQYF	TGTGCCAGCAGCGTAGGGGCAACCTCCACGGTCCAAGAGACCCAGTACTTC
TRBV6-2/TRBV6-3	NA	NA	TRBJ2-1	CASSHSGGGDEQFF	TGTGCCAGCAGCCACAGTGGGGGAGGCGATGAGCAGTTCTTC
TRBV9	few	TRBD1	TRBJ1-1	CASSVAWTGNTEAFF	TGTGCCAGCAGCGTAGCATGGACAGGAAACACTGAAGCTTTCTTT
TRBV9	NA	NA	TRBJ2-2	CASSVGRTNTGELFF	TGTGCCAGCAGCGTGGGGAGGACGAACACCGGGGAGCTGTTTTTT